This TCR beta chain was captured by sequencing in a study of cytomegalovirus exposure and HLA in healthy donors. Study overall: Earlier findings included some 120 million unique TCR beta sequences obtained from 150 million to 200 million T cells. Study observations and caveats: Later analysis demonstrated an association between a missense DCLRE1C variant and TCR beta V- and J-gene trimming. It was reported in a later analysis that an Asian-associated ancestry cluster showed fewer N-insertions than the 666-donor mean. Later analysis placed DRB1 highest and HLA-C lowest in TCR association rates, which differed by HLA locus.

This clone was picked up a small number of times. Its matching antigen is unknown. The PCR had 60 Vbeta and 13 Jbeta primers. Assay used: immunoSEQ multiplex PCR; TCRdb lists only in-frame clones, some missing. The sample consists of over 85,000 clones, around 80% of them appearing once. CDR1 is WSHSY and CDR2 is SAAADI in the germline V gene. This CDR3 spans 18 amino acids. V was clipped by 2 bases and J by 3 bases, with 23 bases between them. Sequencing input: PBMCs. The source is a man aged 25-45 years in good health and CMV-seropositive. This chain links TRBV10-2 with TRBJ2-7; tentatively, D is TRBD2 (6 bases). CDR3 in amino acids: CASSELRAAGPAGYEQYF. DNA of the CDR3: TGCGCCAGCAGTGAGCTAAGGGCCGCGGGACCCGCCGGCTACGAGCAGTACTTC.